The present entry profiles one TCR beta chain with its context. This sample is part of a study of blood T cell repertoires in COVID-19. Study information: Donors in the United States, Italy and Spain gave samples during acute or convalescent COVID-19. T cells, B-cell-depleted T cells, or PBMCs supplied cDNA or gDNA.

Per the germline V gene, CDR1 is GTSNPN and CDR2 is SVGIG (reference sequence). This CDR3 comprises 16 residues. Trimming took 0 bases from V and 6 from J; bases not matched to a gene: 10. Per the original data handling: Amplifying reference gene primers gave estimates of nucleated cell counts. Measured with immunoSEQ multiplex PCR; TCRdb has only the in-frame clones, and not every one. The V and J calls and the clone size are those of that table, but D and trimming were determined from the DNA. The profile shows approximately 290,000 clones, approximately 91% of them singletons. V usage is TRBV30 and J usage is TRBJ2-7; 11 bases fit TRBD1. The receptor was isolated from a woman aged 55 to 70 with acute or convalescent COVID-19. The specimen was peripheral blood. CDR3 DNA sequence: TGTGCCTGGAGTGTAATTCGCGGGACAGGGGGTAGCGAGCAGTACTTC. Amino acids: CAWSVIRGTGGSEQYF.